What follows describes a single TCR beta chain. This clonotype was counted a few times. No cognate antigen has been identified for it. Base qualities are missing; no much larger clone stands one base away. Ficoll-Paque density gradient centrifugation was used to isolate PBMCs. The junction carries 6 bases between V and J, which are trimmed by 3 bases and 6 bases respectively. The CDR3 runs 13 residues from the cysteine to the phenylalanine. This entry keeps only the CDR3 DNA: 39 bases, framed from base 1. The germline V gene provides CDR1 MRHNA and CDR2 SNTAGT. These data belong to a study of T-cell memory formation after mild COVID-19 (dated by TCRdb to about 2021). With respect to the entire study: Most TCR sequence clusters were specific to one of the two donors. In two donors, T-cell clones that expanded and contracted after mild COVID-19 were tracked by sequencing TCRalpha and TCRbeta repertoires over time. Two young, previously healthy adult volunteers, one female and one male, were included in the cohort. Study-wide findings and limitations: Balanced CD4/CD8 phenotypes were observed for clones contracting from day 15 to 85, whereas a bias towards CD4+ was observed for a second wave of clones expanding from day 15 to 37. The second-wave clones that peaked on day 37 were not confirmed to be SARS-CoV-2 specific. Contracting CD4+ clones were located mainly in the CM and EM memory subsets, whereas CD8+ clones were found to be enriched in EMRA. The detection of some responding clones in pre-infection memory suggests that pre-existing cross-reactive memory T cells joined the SARS-CoV-2 response. Only a couple of mild cases were covered by the study, and larger cohorts that include severe cases with pre-infection samples were considered necessary.

The reads were generated on an Illumina NovaSeq 6000. cDNA libraries for TCRalpha and TCRbeta were prepared by 5'RACE using constant-segment primers, with sample barcodes and unique molecular identifiers added. Trizol reagent was used to extract RNA from every sample. The libraries were amplified in two PCR steps, and the second step added a second sample barcode and Illumina TruSeq adapters. Sequencing of the libraries was done on an Illumina NovaSeq, producing 2 x 150 bp paired-end reads. The authors' pipeline ran thus. With migec v1.2.7, reads were demultiplexed and then collapsed into UMI-guided consensus sequences. Using mixcr v2.1.11, UMI consensuses were aligned to TRA and TRB V and J templates and then assembled into clonotypes. A clonotype was counted as expanded or contracted only when both edgeR and NoisET called the clonotype significant, with the noise models trained on biological replicates. For edgeR calls, the cutoffs were a false discovery rate-adjusted p below 0.01 and a log2 fold-change threshold of 1. As an exploratory analysis of dynamics, max-normalized trajectories of the 1000 most abundant clonotypes were examined with PCA combined with hierarchical clustering. The CD4 or CD8 phenotype of responding clones was assigned using the separately sequenced CD4+ and CD8+ repertoires. The public reads were reprocessed in TCRdb via fastp at Q25 and MiXCR, keeping in-frame beta chains. A single entry per CDR3 protein holds the most common genes and DNA from its merged rows. The V and J calls and clone size come from TCRdb's table, not from the authors' own analysis. This sample gives 380,000 or so distinct CDR3 sequences in total; about 13% of them show up just once. About 20% of the sample lies in the top ten.

This chain is built from TRBV6-4 and TRBJ1-6, with the D gene uncertain. Specimen: PBMCs or a T cell subset sorted from them (not recorded which). The sequence derives from a young man who had mild COVID-19 (a few samples of this study predate the infection). The sample titles of this study are shuffled in the database, so cell type and time point are left out; the donor was told from shared clones. The DNA reads TGTGCCAGCAGTGATAAAATTAATTCACCCCTCCACTTT. This gives the protein CASSDKINSPLHF.